The following is a T cell receptor (beta chain) sequence with its context. Its cognate antigen has yet to be identified. Base qualities are missing; no much larger clone stands one base away. The V end loses 4 bases and the J end loses 5 bases, and a stretch of 20 bases separates them. In the germline V gene, CDR1 corresponds to SGDLS and CDR2 to YYNGEE. The CDR3 measures 16 amino acids from cysteine to phenylalanine. Only the CDR3 part of the read is kept: 48 bases, read in frame from the first base. This record belongs to a study of blood T cell repertoires in COVID-19 (dated by TCRdb to 2018 to 2021). Regarding the study in general: Collaborator samples came from the United States, Italy and Spain and covered acute and convalescent phases of COVID-19. The prospective study material was composed of cDNA or gDNA derived from T cells, B-cell-depleted T cells, or PBMCs. Deeply sampled blood TCRbeta repertoires from subjects exposed to, actively infected with, or recovered from COVID-19 were included in the dataset. A freely available public database, intended as a resource for researchers studying the immune response to SARS-CoV-2, is where the repertoires were released. The samples were drawn from the first 160 participants of the ongoing ImmuneRACE study and from over a thousand subjects provided by 6 global collaborators. Sample metadata almost always included a de-identified subject ID, COVID-19 status, age in years and sex. Where available, HLA class I and class II types were taken from metadata supplied by the sample provider and were not determined by assay-based typing.

One collaborating source in Seattle enrolled patients while the patients were actively infected and followed the patients over time throughout the course of disease. Whole blood was collected in K2EDTA tubes by collaborating institutions according to the institutions' own protocols. For TCRbeta analysis, collaborator samples were shipped as frozen whole blood, as isolated PBMCs, or as DNA extracted from either sample type. TCRbeta CDR3 regions were amplified from genomic DNA by means of the immunoSEQ Assay, a bias-controlled multiplex PCR. The published analysis was carried out like this. Within the assay, amplification of reference gene primers was used to estimate how many nucleated cells each sample contained. To quantify the absolute abundance of each unique TCRbeta CDR3 rearrangement, sequence reads were collapsed and filtered. For each sample, productive Simpson clonality was calculated by taking the square root of Simpson's diversity index across productive rearrangements. TCRdb obtained this table from immuneACCESS and retained in-frame rearrangements with V and J assigned. These tables miss some clones; where compared with another copy, unresolved V genes account for less than half of the shortfall, and the remainder is unexplained. The DNA gave D and trimming, while V, J and clone size come from that table. This sample gives about 170,000 clones in total; 84% of them show up just once. The biggest ten clones account for 2.5% to 3% of the sample.

Results the study describes overall, beyond this receptor: How much clinical and demographic metadata was included differed by source and by participant, and the metadata was provided uncurated.

The chain is made from TRBV9 and TRBJ2-3, with a weak D call of TRBD2 (7 bases match). The sequence derives from a woman aged 80 or over with COVID-19, enrolled during active disease. The sequenced sample consisted of peripheral blood. In nucleotide form, the sequence is TGTGCCAGCAGCCGTTTCGGGGGGCTACTTGAAGATACGCAGTATTTT. This translates into CASSRFGGLLEDTQYF.